These T cell receptor beta chains were read from a single sample in a study of cytomegalovirus exposure and HLA in healthy donors. Generated by immunoSEQ multiplex PCR, the TCRdb table keeps only in-frame clones and is missing some. The sample yields under 150,000 clones, roughly 78% seen once. Sequences were obtained from PBMCs. The source of these receptors is a man younger than 40 in good health and CMV-seronegative. Both conserved end residues are part of each CDR3. The D gene is left open where the match is weak. Size is omitted from some rows. Given values are once, few, many or a class for expanded clones.

cdr3_aa cdr3_nt d_call j_call clone_size v_call
CASSYKGNGYTF TGTGCCAGCAGTTACAAGGGGAATGGCTACACCTTC . TRBJ1-2 . TRBV27
CASSFDSSYNEQFF TGTGCCAGCAGCTTTGACAGCTCCTACAATGAGCAGTTCTTC . TRBJ2-1 few TRBV7-2
CASSPTGSTDTQYF TGCGCCAGCAGCCCGACAGGGAGCACAGATACGCAGTATTTT TRBD1 TRBJ2-3 few TRBV4-3
CASSLGQKTGIYEQYF TGTGCCAGCAGCTTAGGGCAAAAGACAGGGATATACGAGCAGTACTTC TRBD1 TRBJ2-7 . TRBV7-8
CASSPQRTGYEQYF TGCGCCAGCAGCCCGCAACGGACAGGTTACGAGCAGTACTTC TRBD1 TRBJ2-7 . TRBV4-1
CASSGRGKLVNEQFF TGTGCCAGCAGTGGCAGGGGGAAATTAGTCAATGAGCAGTTCTTC TRBD1 TRBJ2-1 . TRBV28
CASSVDYGSYEQYF TGTGCCAGCAGCGTAGACTATGGCTCCTACGAGCAGTACTTC . TRBJ2-7 . TRBV7-3
CASSRSNPGGTGELFF TGTGCCAGCAGTCGATCGAATCCAGGGGGCACCGGGGAGCTGTTTTTT TRBD1 TRBJ2-2 . TRBV28
CASSYAASGSYEQYF TGTGCCAGCAGTTACGCGGCTAGCGGGAGTTACGAGCAGTACTTC TRBD2 TRBJ2-7 . TRBV27
CASSGHGSTGYTF TGTGCCAGTAGTGGCCACGGTAGCACTGGCTACACCTTC . TRBJ1-2 . TRBV19
CASSRQEVPEAFF TGTGCCAGCAGCCGCCAGGAGGTACCTGAAGCTTTCTTT . TRBJ1-1 few TRBV7-9
CASSQDTGGQGYYGYTF TGCGCCAGCAGCCAAGATACGGGGGGACAGGGCTACTATGGCTACACCTTC TRBD1 TRBJ1-2 . TRBV4-3
CASSATDTYEQYF TGTGCCAGCAGCGCTACAGATACCTACGAGCAGTACTTC . TRBJ2-7 . TRBV5-6
CASSPGTTLTEAFF TGTGCCAGCAGCCCTGGGACAACGCTCACTGAAGCTTTCTTT . TRBJ1-1 once TRBV11-3
CASSERDFGGYTF TGTGCCAGCAGTGAACGGGACTTTGGCGGCTACACCTTC . TRBJ1-2 . TRBV6-1
CASSSSGGRNTEAFF TGTGCCAGCAGCTCCTCAGGGGGCAGGAACACTGAAGCTTTCTTT TRBD1 TRBJ1-1 few TRBV7-2
CASSSREELGTEAFF TGTGCCAGCAGCTCGAGAGAGGAGCTAGGCACTGAAGCTTTCTTT . TRBJ1-1 . TRBV7-8
CSVVETGTPQETQYF TGCAGCGTTGTCGAAACCGGGACTCCACAAGAGACCCAGTACTTC . TRBJ2-5 . TRBV29-1
CASRKSGTSRWDEQYF TGTGCCAGCAGAAAATCCGGGACTAGCCGCTGGGACGAGCAGTACTTC TRBD2 TRBJ2-7 . TRBV28
CASSRRDISSYEQYF TGTGCCAGTAGCCGCCGGGACATATCTTCCTACGAGCAGTACTTC . TRBJ2-7 once TRBV19
CASSPAGGAFWEQYF TGTGCCAGCAGTCCAGCGGGGGGCGCCTTTTGGGAGCAGTACTTC TRBD2 TRBJ2-7 . TRBV9
CASSETRPSYEQYF TGTGCCAGCAGTGAAACCAGGCCGTCCTACGAGCAGTACTTC . TRBJ2-7 . TRBV6-1
CAWDGTSRGGGQYF TGTGCCTGGGACGGGACTAGCCGGGGGGGTGGGCAGTATTTT TRBD2 TRBJ2-3 . TRBV30
CAWKLAGGTGELFF TGTGCCTGGAAGCTAGCGGGAGGCACCGGGGAGCTGTTTTTT TRBD2 TRBJ2-2 . TRBV30
CASSWGDRFMNTEAFF TGTGCCAGCAGCTGGGGGGACAGATTTATGAACACTGAAGCTTTCTTT TRBD1 TRBJ1-1 . TRBV5-8
CASSEALGQGGDEQFF TGTGCCAGCAGTGAAGCGCTGGGACAGGGGGGGGATGAGCAGTTCTTC TRBD1 TRBJ2-1 . TRBV6-1
CASSYSTSGSGEQYF TGTGCCAGCAGTTACTCGACTAGCGGGAGTGGTGAGCAGTACTTC TRBD2 TRBJ2-7 few TRBV6-5
CASRDTLGGDYGYTF TGTGCCAGCAGAGACACACTCGGGGGGGACTATGGCTACACCTTC . TRBJ1-2 . TRBV13
CASRTPTGGNQETQYF TGTGCCAGCAGAACACCGACAGGGGGAAACCAAGAGACCCAGTACTTC TRBD1 TRBJ2-5 . TRBV6-6
CASMSGTGGRAQYF TGCGCCAGCATGTCGGGGACAGGGGGTCGGGCCCAGTACTTC TRBD1 TRBJ2-5 few TRBV5-1
CASSLGALGEQFF TGTGCCAGCAGTTTAGGGGCGTTGGGGGAGCAGTTCTTC . TRBJ2-1 . TRBV27
CASSWTGPSSYEQYF TGTGCCAGCAGTTGGACAGGACCGAGCTCCTACGAGCAGTACTTC TRBD1 TRBJ2-7 . TRBV28
CASSTGVGFADTQYF TGTGCCAGCAGCACAGGGGTTGGGTTTGCAGATACGCAGTATTTT TRBD1 TRBJ2-3 . TRBV28
CASSPGQSIQETQYF TGTGCCAGCAGCCCGGGACAGAGCATACAAGAGACCCAGTACTTC TRBD1 TRBJ2-5 . TRBV11-3
CAWSGQGGLEQYF TGTGCCTGGAGTGGACAGGGAGGCCTCGAGCAGTACTTC . TRBJ2-7 . TRBV30
CASGDRTSGRAREQYF TGTGCCAGCGGTGACAGGACTAGCGGGAGGGCCAGAGAGCAGTACTTC TRBD2 TRBJ2-7 few TRBV6-1
CASSPSDRAEVGNTIYF TGTGCCAGCAGCCCCTCGGACAGGGCAGAGGTTGGAAACACCATATATTTT TRBD1 TRBJ1-3 few TRBV13
CSVDRQGTPNEQFF TGCAGCGTTGACAGGCAGGGAACCCCCAATGAGCAGTTCTTC . TRBJ2-1 . TRBV29-1
CASSPFSYEQYF TGTGCCAGCAGTCCCTTCTCCTACGAGCAGTACTTC . TRBJ2-7 few TRBV28
CASSVAISGRPADTQYF TGTGCCAGCAGCGTAGCGATTAGCGGGAGACCGGCAGATACGCAGTATTTT TRBD2 TRBJ2-3 . TRBV9
CASSPPLRAGDTQYF TGTGCCAGTAGTCCCCCCCTCCGGGCAGGGGATACGCAGTATTTT . TRBJ2-3 few TRBV19
CASSVGSANEKLFF TGTGCCAGTAGCGTGGGCTCGGCTAATGAAAAACTGTTTTTT . TRBJ1-4 . TRBV19
CAWSVEREGEQFF TGTGCCTGGAGTGTGGAGCGGGAAGGTGAGCAGTTCTTC TRBD2 TRBJ2-1 . TRBV30
CASSVGTGDRNTEAFF TGTGCCAGCAGCGTAGGGACAGGGGATAGGAACACTGAAGCTTTCTTT TRBD1 TRBJ1-1 . TRBV9
CASRPQTSADTQYF TGTGCCAGCAGACCCCAAACTAGCGCAGATACGCAGTATTTT TRBD2 TRBJ2-3 . TRBV5-4
CASSFYSGRNYEQYF TGCGCCAGCAGCTTTTATAGCGGGAGAAACTACGAGCAGTACTTC TRBD2 TRBJ2-7 . TRBV5-1
CASSYSTSTGARAFF TGTGCCAGCAGTTACTCGACAAGTACAGGGGCGCGGGCTTTCTTT TRBD1 TRBJ1-1 . TRBV6-5
CATSRDITVREQFF TGTGCCACCAGCAGAGATATAACAGTCCGTGAGCAGTTCTTC . TRBJ2-1 . TRBV15
CSDPDRSYGYTF TGCAGCGACCCGGACAGGAGCTATGGCTACACCTTC TRBD1 TRBJ1-2 . TRBV29-1
CASSATGGGYEQYF TGTGCCAGCAGCGCGACAGGGGGCGGCTACGAGCAGTACTTC TRBD1 TRBJ2-7 . TRBV28
CASSPKGGDRGHWYGGELFF TGTGCCAGCAGCCCCAAGGGCGGGGACAGGGGGCATTGGTATGGCGGGGAGCTGTTTTTT TRBD1 TRBJ2-2 few TRBV7-3
CASSTGQTYTEHEQYF TGTGCCAGCAGCACCGGACAGACTTATACAGAGCACGAGCAGTACTTC . TRBJ2-7 . TRBV5-8
CASSIGTGHSYEQYF TGTGCCAGTAGTATAGGAACAGGGCACTCCTACGAGCAGTACTTC . TRBJ2-7 . TRBV19
CASSLYTGGAYEQYF TGTGCCAGCAGTTTATACACAGGGGGCGCGTACGAGCAGTACTTC TRBD1 TRBJ2-7 . TRBV28
CASSLAGGPQHF TGTGCCAGCAGCTTAGCAGGGGGGCCCCAGCATTTT . TRBJ1-5 . TRBV7-8